These 28 T cell receptor beta chains were sequenced from one sample in a study of vaccination effects on CD4 cells after COVID-19. These TCRs are of unknown antigen specificity. The method was immunoSEQ multiplex PCR; TCRdb's version includes in-frame clones alone and lacks a portion of them. The sample comprises tens of thousands of clones, 75% of which are singletons, and approximately 19% rests with the top ten. Viral peptide pool expansion of antigen-specific CD4+ T cells preceded sequencing in the ViraFEST assay. Scientists isolated CD4+ T cells after a roughly 9-day culture period ended. The vaccine recipients had no prior SARS-CoV-2 infection, with negative nucleocapsid antibodies. The specimen was CD4+ T cells from PBMCs cultured with HCoV-NL63 spike peptides, collected before COVID-19 vaccination. The receptors shown here come from a human donor who received a COVID-19 vaccine.

CDR3 bases: TGTGCCAGCAGCACAGGGGAAACCGATGGCTACACCTTC. Amino acids: CASSTGETDGYTF. V and J are TRBV3-1 (or the pseudogene TRBV3-2) and TRBJ1-2, with 7 bases identical to TRBD1. Germline assignment: CDR1 LGHDT and CDR2 YNNKEL (reference sequence). This CDR3 comprises 13 residues. After removal of 5 bases from V and 6 bases from J, the junction contained 6 bases not matched to a gene.

The chain has TRBV5-4 and TRBJ2-7; D is undetermined. V lost 0 bases to trimming and J lost 2 bases, with 12 bases between them. This CDR3 is built from 15 residues. The V gene's germline CDR1 is SGHNT and CDR2 YYREEE (reference sequence). CDR3 in amino acids: CASSLGQATTYEQYF. CDR3 DNA sequence: TGTGCCAGCAGCTTGGGGCAGGCAACCACCTACGAGCAGTACTTC.

This chain uses TRBV30 with TRBJ2-3, with 9 positions matching TRBD2. With V trimmed by 0 bases and J by 6 bases, 10 bases remained unmatched. This CDR3 is 16 amino acids long. Looked up from germline, CDR1 is GTSNPN and CDR2 is SVGIG (reference sequence). The CDR3 DNA reads as TGTGCCTGGAGTGTACAGGCGGGAGGGCCAGGGGATACGCAGTATTTT. Protein sequence: CAWSVQAGGPGDTQYF.

The rearrangement links TRBV6-2 or TRBV6-3 to TRBJ1-1; 8 bases agree with TRBD1. The CDR3 spans 15 residues. Germline CDR1 reads MNHEY; CDR2 reads SVGEGT. V lost 6 bases, J lost 4 bases, and 10 bases stayed unmatched. CDR3 region: CASRPTGGSGTEAFF. CDR3 nucleotide sequence: TGTGCCAGCAGACCTACAGGGGGTTCGGGCACTGAAGCTTTCTTT.

J is TRBJ2-3 and V is TRBV20-1, with D possibly TRBD2 on 5 matching bases. The V and J ends lost 3 bases and 4 bases respectively, with 17 bases between them. Germline assignment: CDR1 DFQATT and CDR2 SNEGSKA (reference sequence). This CDR3 has 15 residues. CDR3 in DNA: TGCAGTGCTAGTGAGAGGAGGAGGATGGCAGATACGCAGTATTTT. Protein product: CSASERRRMADTQYF.

The gene calls are TRBV2 and TRBJ1-1; no definite D call. CDR1 and CDR2 from the germline V gene are SNHLY and FYNNEI. V lost 5 bases and J lost 5, with 12 bases in between. This CDR3 spans 13 amino acids. The CDR3, as DNA: TGTGCCAGCAGTCCCTTGTGGCGGACTGAAGCTTTCTTT. Its protein product is CASSPLWRTEAFF.

On this clone itself: The junction does not match germline at one end; this may be a read error. The chain employs TRBV2 and TRBJ1-1; a weak D match, TRBD1 (5 bases). This CDR3 spans 14 amino acids. CDR1 and CDR2 from the germline V gene are SNHLY and FYNNEI. The CDR3 sequence is CASREGSGQIRAFF. The CDR3 DNA reads TGTGCCAGCAGAGAAGGTTCAGGACAAATACGGGCTTTCTTT. Based on the CDR3 plus reference TRBV2 and TRBJ1-1, the full variable domain is EPEVTQTPSHQVTQMGQEVILRCVPISNHLYFYWYRQILGQKVEFLVSFYNNEISEKSEIFDDQFSVERPDGSNFTLKIRSTKLEDSAMYFCASREGSGQIRAFFGQGTRLTVV.

This clone has just a few counts. The chain recombines TRBV5-4 with TRBJ2-2, with 7 bases that match TRBD1. After removal of 3 bases from V and 3 bases from J, the junction contained 2 bases not matched to a gene. The CDR3 extends over 14 amino acids. The germline V gene encodes CDR1 SGHNT and CDR2 YYREEE (reference sequence). CDR3 region: CASSSGGYTGELFF. The CDR3 coding sequence is TGTGCCAGCAGCTCAGGGGGATACACCGGGGAGCTGTTTTTT.

This clone was seen more than once but under ten times. The rearrangement joins TRBV4-2 to TRBJ1-5; tentatively, D is TRBD1 (5 bases). Deletions cut 1 base from V and 4 bases from J, with 5 bases between. Germline loops: CDR1 LGHNA, CDR2 YNFKEQ. The CDR3 has 13 residues. In DNA form, the CDR3 reads TGTGCCAGCAGCCAAGGACAGAATCAGCCCCAGCATTTT. It is translated as CASSQGQNQPQHF.

The sample holds a few counts of this clone. The chain recombines TRBV7-9 with TRBJ1-1; 7 nucleotides match TRBD1. The CDR3 covers 14 residues. Germline values: CDR1 SEHNR, CDR2 FQNEAQ (reference sequence). V lost 3 bases to trimming and J lost 1 base; unmatched junction nucleotides: 2. The CDR3 coding sequence is TGTGCCAGCAGCTTTGACAGGGCGAACACTGAAGCTTTCTTT. The encoded protein is CASSFDRANTEAFF.

The chain is built from TRBV7-9 and TRBJ1-1; D unclear. CDR3 length: 11 residues. With 4 bases removed from V and 7 bases from J, the gap between germline ends came to 7 bases. From germline, CDR1 is SEHNR and CDR2 FQNEAQ (reference sequence). The CDR3 region is CASSSLVEAFF. The CDR3 region has the DNA TGTGCCAGCAGCTCGCTTGTTGAAGCTTTCTTT.

The chain links TRBV30 to TRBJ1-3; D remains ambiguous. Between the trimmed V and J ends, which lost 0 bases and 0 bases, there was a span of 12 bases. CDR3 size: 16 residues. Germline V CDR1 and CDR2: GTSNPN, SVGIG (reference sequence). The CDR3 is CAWSVRSLSSGNTIYF. The CDR3, as DNA: TGTGCCTGGAGTGTACGTTCCCTCTCCTCTGGAAACACCATATATTTT. Supplemented by reference TRBV30 and TRBJ1-3, the full variable domain reads SQTIHQWPATLVQPVGSPLSLECTVEGTSNPNLYWYRQAAGRGLQLLFYSVGIGQISSEVPQNLSASRPQDRQFILSSKKLLLSDSGFYLCAWSVRSLSSGNTIYFGEGSWLTVV.

This chain uses TRBV7-6 with TRBJ1-4, with a tentative D call TRBD1 (5 bases). From germline, CDR1 is SGHVS and CDR2 FNYEAQ. V dropped 0 bases and J dropped 5 bases, with 13 bases sitting between them. This CDR3 comprises 16 residues. The DNA of the CDR3 is TGTGCCAGCAGCTTAGCTCCGGGACGGAGGAATGAAAAACTGTTTTTT. Protein sequence: CASSLAPGRRNEKLFF.

CDR3 loop: CASSPRSHMNTEAFF. The CDR3 DNA reads TGTGCCAGTAGTCCACGGAGCCACATGAACACTGAAGCTTTCTTT. The J gene is TRBJ1-1, the V gene TRBV19; D uncertain. V was trimmed by 5 bases and J by 0 bases, leaving 13 bases between them. Germline loops: CDR1 LNHDA, CDR2 SQIVND (reference sequence). The CDR3 runs 15 residues.

The chain combines TRBV3-1 (or the pseudogene TRBV3-2) with TRBJ1-1, with D hard to call. V was cut by 1 base and J by 1 base, with 10 bases left in between. Germline CDR1 is LGHDT and CDR2 is YNNKEL (reference sequence). This CDR3 has 15 residues. In nucleotides, the CDR3 is TGTGCCAGCAGCCAAGGTGCGGTACCGAACACTGAAGCTTTCTTT. This gives the protein CASSQGAVPNTEAFF.

The V gene is TRBV18, the J gene TRBJ2-2; D is uncertain. The CDR3 runs 13 residues. The germline V gene encodes CDR1 KGHSH and CDR2 LQKENI. V lost 0 bases and J lost 9, with 8 bases in between. This CDR3 reads CASSPPGPRELFF. The CDR3 DNA reads as TGTGCCAGCTCACCACCTGGGCCCAGGGAGCTGTTTTTT.

The V call is TRBV6-5, the J call TRBJ2-1; TRBD2 matches at 8 bases. V gave up 6 bases and J gave up 4 bases; unmatched junction bases: 8. The CDR3 is 15 amino acids. Germline V gene data show CDR1 as MNHEY and CDR2 as SVGAGI. The CDR3 sequence is CASSLAGSTYNEQFF. The CDR3 nucleotides are TGTGCCAGCAGCTTAGCGGGATCAACTTACAATGAGCAGTTCTTC.

The V call is TRBV2, the J call TRBJ2-5; 7 positions match TRBD2. This CDR3 region has 18 residues. V shed 4 bases and J 4 bases; nucleotides not matched to a gene: 18. Germline V gene lookup returns CDR1 SNHLY and CDR2 FYNNEI. The CDR3, as DNA: TGTGCCAGCAGTGGTGTTTGGAGCAGCGGGACCTCCTTAGAGACCCAGTACTTC. Encoded protein: CASSGVWSSGTSLETQYF.

The chain links TRBV28 to TRBJ2-7; 10 nucleotides agree with TRBD1. With 1 base clipped from V and 2 bases from J, the junction kept 2 bases outside the gene matches. Germline V CDR1 and CDR2: MDHEN, SYDVKM. The CDR3 is made up of 15 amino acids. CDR3 region: CASSLSGTGAYEQYF. For the CDR3, the DNA is TGTGCCAGCAGTTTATCTGGGACAGGGGCCTACGAGCAGTACTTC.

The V gene is TRBV5-1, the J gene TRBJ2-7, with D uncertain. The CDR3 extends over 15 amino acids. V lost 2 bases to trimming and J lost 0 bases, with 12 bases between them. Germline CDR1 is SGHRS and CDR2 is YFSETQ. The CDR3 protein is CASSFGKGSSYEQYF. The CDR3 nucleotides read TGCGCCAGCAGCTTCGGTAAGGGAAGCTCCTACGAGCAGTACTTC.

The chain combines TRBV29-1 with TRBJ1-1; 8 bases line up with TRBD1. The V segment lost 7 bases and the J segment 4 bases; nucleotides outside the gene matches: 5. This CDR3 is 12 amino acids long. The germline V gene has CDR1 SQVTM and CDR2 ANQGSEA. The CDR3 loop reads CSDRQGPTEAFF. In nucleotides, the CDR3 is TGCAGCGATAGACAGGGGCCCACTGAAGCTTTCTTT.

V gene TRBV19 combines with J gene TRBJ2-7; D is unresolved. Germline V lookup: CDR1 LNHDA, CDR2 SQIVND (reference sequence). The CDR3 is made up of 14 amino acids. Trimming removed 1 base from V and 3 bases from J, with 10 bases in between. CDR3 bases: TGTGCCAGTAGTATAGGACCCTCTAACTACGAGCAGTACTTC. Amino acids: CASSIGPSNYEQYF. Supplemented by reference TRBV19 and TRBJ2-7, the full variable domain reads DGGITQSPKYLFRKEGQNVTLSCEQNLNHDAMYWYRQDPGQGLRLIYYSQIVNDFQKGDIAEGYSVSREKKESFPLTVTSAQKNPTAFYLCASSIGPSNYEQYFGPGTRLTVT.

The V and J genes are TRBV5-4 and TRBJ2-1; D call uncertain. V was cut by 1 base and J by 6 bases, with 8 bases left in between. Germline CDR1 reads SGHNT; CDR2 reads YYREEE (reference sequence). This CDR3 contains 13 residues. The CDR3 loop is CASSLSKVNEQFF. CDR3 sequence (DNA): TGTGCCAGCAGCTTGTCGAAGGTCAATGAGCAGTTCTTC. The variable domain in full, completed from reference TRBV5-4 and TRBJ2-1, reads ETGVTQSPTHLIKTRGQQVTLRCSSQSGHNTVSWYQQALGQGPQFIFQYYREEENGRGNFPPRFSGLQFPNYSSELNVNALELDDSALYLCASSLSKVNEQFFGPGTRLTVL.

The chain joins TRBV6-2 or TRBV6-3 to TRBJ2-1; TRBD2 matches at 9 bases. This CDR3 spans 14 amino acids. Germline V gene sequence: CDR1 MNHEY, CDR2 SVGEGT. Germline trimming cut 5 bases from V and 6 bases from J; bases unmatched to any gene: 5. The CDR3 nucleotides are TGTGCCAGCAGTCCCTCGCGGGGGGGCAATGAGCAGTTCTTC. Translation: CASSPSRGGNEQFF.

The chain uses TRBV4-3 and TRBJ2-3; D may be TRBD2 (7 bases). Trimming shortened V by 4 bases and J by 6 bases, and 17 bases separated the two germline ends. The CDR3 has 15 residues. CDR1 LGHNA and CDR2 YSLEER come from the germline V gene. CDR3 sequence: CASSREGGTRDTQYF. The DNA of the CDR3 is TGCGCCAGCAGCCGGGAGGGGGGTACCCGGGATACGCAGTATTTT.

The rearrangement links TRBV27 to TRBJ1-5; unclear D gene. V dropped 4 bases and J dropped 4 bases, with 5 bases sitting between them. Germline CDR1 MNHEY, CDR2 SMNVEV (reference sequence). This CDR3 region has 12 residues. The DNA for the CDR3 is TGTGCCAGCAGTTCTCAAAATCAGCCCCAGCATTTT. Residues: CASSSQNQPQHF.

This sequence joins TRBV6-5 and TRBJ1-4; TRBD1 might be the D (5 bases). There are 15 residues in the CDR3. V was trimmed by 5 bases and J by 5 bases, leaving 15 bases between them. Per germline, CDR1 MNHEY and CDR2 SVGAGI. The CDR3 bases are TGTGCCAGCAGTCCGCCGGGGCTCCAAAATGAAAAACTGTTTTTT. This translates into CASSPPGLQNEKLFF.

The gene calls are TRBV28 and TRBJ1-1, with unresolved D. The CDR3 sequence is 15 residues long. Trimming removed 8 bases at V and 1 base at J, with 17 bases between. Germline V lookup: CDR1 MDHEN, CDR2 SYDVKM. CDR3 residues: CASVPLLRGNTEAFF. CDR3 nucleotide sequence: TGTGCCAGCGTCCCCCTCCTACGGGGGAACACTGAAGCTTTCTTT.